These 22 T cell receptor beta chains share one sample of origin, sequenced in a study of molecular identifiers for immune sequencing clone quantification. One entry per CDR3 protein, called by TCRdb with MiXCR from the PCR reads. The table has approximately 97,000 distinct CDR3 sequences, approximately 25% seen once. The sequencing sample was made of naive CD8+ T cells from blood, with Jurkat cell RNA spiked in. Noted subset: FACS-sorted CD8+CD4-CCR7+CD45RA+ naive T cells. The receptors originated from a human donor in good health. Some libraries in this study had Jurkat cell RNA spiked in.

This clonotype was counted many times. The gene calls are TRBV19 and TRBJ1-2; no definite D call. CDR1 and CDR2 (germline): LNHDA, SQIVND (reference sequence). Trimming left V 5 bases short and J 2 bases short, with 18 bases between. CDR3 length: 16 amino acids. CDR3 nucleotides: TGTGCCAGTAGTCCATCGTTTGGAGCCCTAAACTATGGCTACACCTTC. As protein: CASSPSFGALNYGYTF. The full variable domain, with the rest looked up from reference TRBV19 and TRBJ1-2, is DGGITQSPKYLFRKEGQNVTLSCEQNLNHDAMYWYRQDPGQGLRLIYYSQIVNDFQKGDIAEGYSVSREKKESFPLTVTSAQKNPTAFYLCASSPSFGALNYGYTFGSGTRLTVV.

CDR3 nucleotide sequence: TGTGCCAGCAGCTTATTGGACAGGGGCACCTACGAGCAGTACTTC. Residues: CASSLLDRGTYEQYF. This chain links TRBV11-2 with TRBJ2-7, with 9 positions matching TRBD1. Trimming at V came to 2 bases and at J to 2 bases, leaving 4 bases not matched to a gene. The CDR3 sequence is 15 residues long. Germline V gene lookup returns CDR1 SGHAT and CDR2 FQNNGV.

On this clonotype: The junction and the germline gene differ at one end; a read error may be behind it. The CDR3 region has the DNA TGTGCCAGCAGAAAAAAAGGGGTTATGAACACTGAAGCTCTCTTT. Protein product: CASRKKGVMNTEALF. The chain is built from TRBV6-1 and TRBJ1-1; possibly TRBD1 for D (5 bases). The CDR3 contains 15 residues. Germline V lookup: CDR1 MNHNS, CDR2 SASEGT.

Remarks on this clonotype: The CDR3 does not close with the conserved phenylalanine or tryptophan, likely indicating a read error. V gene TRBV7-9 combines with J gene TRBJ1-1; no clear D gene. V gave up 1 base and J gave up 6 bases, with 12 bases separating them. This CDR3 region has 14 residues. Germline CDR1 reads SEHNR; CDR2 reads FQNEAQ (reference sequence). In nucleotides, the CDR3 is TGTGCCAGCAGCTTAGTCGCGGCCGGGGCTGAAGCTTTCTCT. Encoded protein: CASSLVAAGAEAFS.

This clonotype has a count of ten or more. V usage is TRBV7-9 and J usage is TRBJ2-5; 12 nucleotides align to TRBD1. This CDR3 comprises 17 residues. The V gene's germline CDR1 is SEHNR and CDR2 FQNEAQ (reference sequence). V trimming: 5 bases; J trimming: 5 bases; junction bases outside the gene matches: 12. The CDR3 sequence is CASSPMGGQGAVETQYF. CDR3 nucleotide sequence: TGTGCCAGCAGCCCCATGGGGGGACAGGGGGCCGTGGAGACCCAGTACTTC.

The J gene is TRBJ2-3, the V gene TRBV19, with 9 nucleotides matching TRBD1. Germline values: CDR1 LNHDA, CDR2 SQIVND (reference sequence). With V trimmed by 3 bases and J by 4 bases, 5 bases remained unmatched. The CDR3 is made up of 15 amino acids. The CDR3 loop is CASSIGDRGSDTQYF. The CDR3 DNA sequence: TGTGCCAGTAGTATTGGAGACAGGGGGTCAGATACGCAGTATTTT.

Comments on this clonotype: With a much larger clone just one base away, this may be a read error. The rearrangement links TRBV7-6 to TRBJ1-1, with 7 bases fitting TRBD1. CDR3 length: 15 amino acids. Germline CDR1 and CDR2: SGHVS and FNYEAQ. The CDR3 nucleotides are TGTGCCAGCAGCCTAGGGGACAGTCATACGGCTGAAGTTTTCTTT. It encodes CASSLGDSHTAEVFF.

This clonotype occurred a few times. This sequence joins TRBV7-9 and TRBJ2-1, with 10 positions matching TRBD2. With 10 bases clipped from V and 1 base from J, the junction kept 10 bases outside the gene matches. The CDR3 totals 16 residues. Germline CDR1 SEHNR, CDR2 FQNEAQ (reference sequence). CDR3 in DNA: TGTGCCACCAACCCCCCAGCGGGGGGGTCCTACAATGAGCAGTTCTTC. Translation gives CATNPPAGGSYNEQFF.

The chain employs TRBV27 and TRBJ2-7; 7 bases are a match to TRBD1. This CDR3 has 17 amino acids. CDR1 MNHEY and CDR2 SMNVEV come from the germline V gene (reference sequence). The V and J ends lost 6 bases and 2 bases, in that order; junction bases with no gene match: 16. The CDR3 reads CASSSAPFGTDPYEQYF. The CDR3 DNA follows: TGTGCCAGCAGCAGTGCCCCCTTCGGGACAGATCCCTACGAGCAGTACTTC.

Of note for this clonotype: A much larger clone lies one base from this, so it may be a read error. The rearrangement joins TRBV5-6 to TRBJ2-7, with TRBD1 identical over 9 bases. CDR1 is SGHDT and CDR2 is YYEEEE in the germline V gene. This CDR3 has 12 residues. This chain's CDR3 is CASSGTGPEQNF. The CDR3 nucleotides are TGTGCCAGCAGCGGGACAGGGCCCGAGCAGAACTTC. Drawing the rest from reference TRBV5-6 and TRBJ2-7, the complete variable domain is DAGVTQSPTHLIKTRGQQVTLRCSPKSGHDTVSWYQQALGQGPQFIFQYYEEEERQRGNFPDRFSGHQFPNYSSELNVNALLLGDSALYLCASSGTGPEQNFGPGTRLTVT.

This clonotype has a count of ten or more. The chain joins TRBV9 to TRBJ2-2; 9 nucleotides agree with TRBD2. With V trimmed by 5 bases and J by 7 bases, 6 bases remained unmatched. This CDR3 contains 14 residues. Germline values: CDR1 SGDLS, CDR2 YYNGEE. The CDR3 protein is CASRGASGVGELFF. The CDR3 nucleotides are TGTGCCAGCAGGGGCGCTAGCGGGGTCGGGGAGCTGTTTTTT.

This clonotype was counted ten times or more. The chain couples TRBV28 to TRBJ2-5; D uncertain. Deletions cut 2 bases from V and 1 base from J, with 8 bases between. This CDR3 region has 14 residues. CDR1 and CDR2 from the germline V gene are MDHEN and SYDVKM. The CDR3 region has the DNA TGTGCCAGCAGTTTAGAAGGCCGCCAAGAGACCCAGTACTTC. Amino acid sequence: CASSLEGRQETQYF.

This clonotype was seen repeatedly, ten times or more. The chain carries TRBV7-9 and TRBJ1-5; D remains ambiguous. CDR3 length: 12 amino acids. Germline CDR1 reads SEHNR; CDR2 reads FQNEAQ (reference sequence). The V end lost 4 bases, the J end lost 4 bases, and 5 bases lay between the germline ends. The CDR3 protein is CASSSANQPQHF. In DNA form, the CDR3 reads TGTGCCAGCAGCTCTGCAAATCAGCCCCAGCATTTT. Full variable domain (missing parts from reference TRBV7-9 and TRBJ1-5): DTGVSQNPRHKITKRGQNVTFRCDPISEHNRLYWYRQTLGQGPEFLTYFQNEAQLEKSRLLSDRFSAERPKGSFSTLEIQRTEQGDSAMYLCASSSANQPQHFGDGTRLSIL.

In regard to this clonotype: Given a much more abundant clone one base away, this may be a read error. The rearrangement uses TRBV7-2 and TRBJ1-1, with D tentatively TRBD1 (5 bases). Germline CDR1 SGHTA, CDR2 FQGNSA. The length of the CDR3 is 16 residues. Written as DNA, the CDR3 is TGTGCCAGCAGGAGCCCGGGTGGGGGTTGGAGCACTGAAACTTTCTTT. The encoded protein is CASRSPGGGWSTETFF. Complete variable domain (other parts from reference TRBV7-2 and TRBJ1-1): GAGVSQSPSNKVTEKGKDVELRCDPISGHTALYWYRQSLGQGLEFLIYFQGNSAPDKSGLPSDRFSAERTGGSVSTLTIQRTQQEDSAVYLCASRSPGGGWSTETFFGQGTRLTVV.

This clonotype has a count of ten or more. The chain has TRBV6-5 and TRBJ1-4, with a tentative D call TRBD1 (6 bases). The V end lost 5 bases, the J end lost 8 bases, and 18 bases lay between the germline ends. The CDR3 is 15 residues long. CDR1 and CDR2 (germline): MNHEY, SVGAGI. The CDR3 spells CASSHGVAGVEKLFF. The CDR3 DNA follows: TGTGCCAGCAGTCATGGGGTTGCAGGGGTGGAAAAACTGTTTTTT.

This clonotype was picked up a small number of times. CDR3 nucleotide sequence: TGTGCCACCAGCAGAGATCGAGGGGCTGGGTATGGCTACACCTTC. Translation gives CATSRDRGAGYGYTF. The chain combines TRBV15 with TRBJ1-2; tentatively, D is TRBD1 (5 bases). The V gene's germline CDR1 is LNHNV and CDR2 YYDKDF (reference sequence). This CDR3 comprises 15 residues. V was pared by 0 bases and J by 5 bases, with 13 bases between.

The J gene is TRBJ1-2, the V gene TRBV12-3 or TRBV12-4, with TRBD1 identical over 8 bases. With 4 bases clipped from V and 8 bases from J, the junction kept 3 bases outside the gene matches. The CDR3 is made up of 12 amino acids. CDR3 in DNA: TGTGCCAGCAGTTCAAACAGGGGGGGCTACACCTTC. The encoded protein is CASSSNRGGYTF.

Ten or more counts support this clonotype. The rearrangement joins TRBV28 to TRBJ2-7; a possible D gene is TRBD2 (5 bases). Germline V gives CDR1 MDHEN, CDR2 SYDVKM. CDR3 length: 13 amino acids. Trimming cost V 5 bases and J 0 bases, with 8 bases left between them. CDR3 loop: CASSPGVSYEQYF. The CDR3 DNA reads as TGTGCCAGCAGTCCCGGGGTCTCCTACGAGCAGTACTTC.

This clonotype was seen at least ten times. The V and J genes are TRBV6-5 and TRBJ2-5; 8 bases fit TRBD2. The CDR3 totals 16 residues. Germline V gives CDR1 MNHEY, CDR2 SVGAGI. V gave up 2 bases and J gave up 0 bases; unmatched junction bases: 5. CDR3 protein: CASSYGASGYQETQYF. The CDR3 DNA reads TGTGCCAGCAGTTACGGGGCTAGCGGGTACCAAGAGACCCAGTACTTC.

This clonotype was counted at least ten times. The chain carries TRBV7-9 and TRBJ2-1; possibly TRBD1 for D (5 bases). The CDR3 is 14 amino acids. CDR1 and CDR2 from the germline V gene are SEHNR and FQNEAQ (reference sequence). The germline V and J ends were trimmed by 1 base and 5 bases, with 9 bases remaining between them. Here the CDR3 reads CASSLGDSDNEQFF. DNA of the CDR3: TGTGCCAGCAGCTTAGGAGACAGCGACAATGAGCAGTTCTTC.

This clonotype was counted ten times or more. The chain recombines TRBV29-1 with TRBJ1-2, with TRBD1 matching over 10 bases. The germline gives CDR1 SQVTM, CDR2 ANQGSEA. J lost 1 base, V lost 2 bases, and 4 bases had no gene match. The CDR3 consists of 15 residues. This CDR3 is CSVERGTGVNYGYTF. The CDR3, as DNA: TGCAGCGTTGAAAGAGGGACAGGGGTTAACTATGGCTACACCTTC. Combining the CDR3 with reference TRBV29-1 and TRBJ1-2 gives the whole variable domain SAVISQKPSRDICQRGTSLTIQCQVDSQVTMMFWYRQQPGQSLTLIATANQGSEATYESGFVIDKFPISRPNLTFSTLTVSNMSPEDSSIYLCSVERGTGVNYGYTFGSGTRLTVV.

This clonotype occurred many times. This chain uses TRBV19 with TRBJ2-7; D perhaps matches TRBD2 (6 bases). Trimming removed 0 bases from V and 7 bases from J, with 7 bases in between. Germline V gene lookup returns CDR1 LNHDA and CDR2 SQIVND (reference sequence). The CDR3 is made up of 12 amino acids. CDR3 amino acids: CASSIDAGEQYF. For the CDR3, the DNA is TGTGCCAGTAGTATAGATGCGGGGGAGCAGTACTTC.